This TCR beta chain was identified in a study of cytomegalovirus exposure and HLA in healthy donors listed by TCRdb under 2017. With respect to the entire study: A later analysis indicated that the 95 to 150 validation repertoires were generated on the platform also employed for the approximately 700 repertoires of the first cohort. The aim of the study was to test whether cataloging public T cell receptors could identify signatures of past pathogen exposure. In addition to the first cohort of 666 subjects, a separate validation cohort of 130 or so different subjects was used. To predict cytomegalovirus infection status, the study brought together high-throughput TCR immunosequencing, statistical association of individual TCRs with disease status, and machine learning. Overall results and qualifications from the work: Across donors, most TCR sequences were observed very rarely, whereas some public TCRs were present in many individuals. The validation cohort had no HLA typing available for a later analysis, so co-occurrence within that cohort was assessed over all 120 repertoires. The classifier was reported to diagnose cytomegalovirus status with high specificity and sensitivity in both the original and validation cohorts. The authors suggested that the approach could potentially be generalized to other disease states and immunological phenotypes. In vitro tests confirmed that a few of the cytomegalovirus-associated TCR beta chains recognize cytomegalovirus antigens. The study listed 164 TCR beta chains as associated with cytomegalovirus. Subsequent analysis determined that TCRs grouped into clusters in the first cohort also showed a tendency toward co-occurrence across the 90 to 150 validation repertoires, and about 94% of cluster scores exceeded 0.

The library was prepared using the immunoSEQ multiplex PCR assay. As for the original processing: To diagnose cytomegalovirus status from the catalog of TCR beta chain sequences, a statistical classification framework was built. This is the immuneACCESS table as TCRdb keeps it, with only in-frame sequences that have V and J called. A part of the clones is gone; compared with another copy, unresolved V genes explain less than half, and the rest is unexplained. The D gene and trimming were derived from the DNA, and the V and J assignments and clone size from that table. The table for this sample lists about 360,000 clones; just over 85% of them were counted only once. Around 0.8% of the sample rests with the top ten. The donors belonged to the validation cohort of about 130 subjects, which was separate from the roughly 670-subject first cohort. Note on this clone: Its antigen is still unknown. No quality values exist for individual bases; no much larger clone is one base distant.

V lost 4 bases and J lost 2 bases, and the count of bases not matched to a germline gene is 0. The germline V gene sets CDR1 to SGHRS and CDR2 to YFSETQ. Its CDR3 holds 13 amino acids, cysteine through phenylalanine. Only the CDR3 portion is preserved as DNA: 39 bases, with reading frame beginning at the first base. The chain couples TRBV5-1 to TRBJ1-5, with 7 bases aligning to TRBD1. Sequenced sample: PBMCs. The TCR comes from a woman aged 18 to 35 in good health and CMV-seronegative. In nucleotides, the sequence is TGCGCCAGCAGCCAGGGGGGCAATCAGCCCCAGCATTTT. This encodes CASSQGGNQPQHF.